The clone carrying this TCR beta chain has more than one count but fewer than ten. This entry belongs to a study of blood T cell repertoires in COVID-19. Study in general: Sites across the United States, Italy and Spain contributed samples from acute and convalescent COVID-19. From T cells, B-cell-depleted T cells, or PBMCs came the material, which was cDNA or gDNA.

As processed by the authors: Reference gene primer amplification yielded estimated nucleated cell counts. The method was immunoSEQ multiplex PCR; TCRdb's version includes in-frame clones alone and lacks a portion of them. D and trimming were read from the DNA, whereas the V and J calls and clone size are those reported in that table. The sample holds 140,000 or so clones, approximately 80% seen once. The CDR3 is 14 residues long. Germline V CDR1 and CDR2: LNHDA, SQIVND (reference sequence). Trimming pared 3 bases from V and 7 bases from J, leaving 12 bases between. The clonotype originates from a man between 45 and 60 years old with acute or convalescent COVID-19. The sequencing input was peripheral blood. The chain links TRBV19 to TRBJ1-4, with a possible D match to TRBD1 (5 bases). The CDR3 loop reads CASSIGGGSEKLFF. For the CDR3, the DNA is TGTGCCAGTAGTATTGGGGGGGGTAGTGAAAAACTGTTTTTT.